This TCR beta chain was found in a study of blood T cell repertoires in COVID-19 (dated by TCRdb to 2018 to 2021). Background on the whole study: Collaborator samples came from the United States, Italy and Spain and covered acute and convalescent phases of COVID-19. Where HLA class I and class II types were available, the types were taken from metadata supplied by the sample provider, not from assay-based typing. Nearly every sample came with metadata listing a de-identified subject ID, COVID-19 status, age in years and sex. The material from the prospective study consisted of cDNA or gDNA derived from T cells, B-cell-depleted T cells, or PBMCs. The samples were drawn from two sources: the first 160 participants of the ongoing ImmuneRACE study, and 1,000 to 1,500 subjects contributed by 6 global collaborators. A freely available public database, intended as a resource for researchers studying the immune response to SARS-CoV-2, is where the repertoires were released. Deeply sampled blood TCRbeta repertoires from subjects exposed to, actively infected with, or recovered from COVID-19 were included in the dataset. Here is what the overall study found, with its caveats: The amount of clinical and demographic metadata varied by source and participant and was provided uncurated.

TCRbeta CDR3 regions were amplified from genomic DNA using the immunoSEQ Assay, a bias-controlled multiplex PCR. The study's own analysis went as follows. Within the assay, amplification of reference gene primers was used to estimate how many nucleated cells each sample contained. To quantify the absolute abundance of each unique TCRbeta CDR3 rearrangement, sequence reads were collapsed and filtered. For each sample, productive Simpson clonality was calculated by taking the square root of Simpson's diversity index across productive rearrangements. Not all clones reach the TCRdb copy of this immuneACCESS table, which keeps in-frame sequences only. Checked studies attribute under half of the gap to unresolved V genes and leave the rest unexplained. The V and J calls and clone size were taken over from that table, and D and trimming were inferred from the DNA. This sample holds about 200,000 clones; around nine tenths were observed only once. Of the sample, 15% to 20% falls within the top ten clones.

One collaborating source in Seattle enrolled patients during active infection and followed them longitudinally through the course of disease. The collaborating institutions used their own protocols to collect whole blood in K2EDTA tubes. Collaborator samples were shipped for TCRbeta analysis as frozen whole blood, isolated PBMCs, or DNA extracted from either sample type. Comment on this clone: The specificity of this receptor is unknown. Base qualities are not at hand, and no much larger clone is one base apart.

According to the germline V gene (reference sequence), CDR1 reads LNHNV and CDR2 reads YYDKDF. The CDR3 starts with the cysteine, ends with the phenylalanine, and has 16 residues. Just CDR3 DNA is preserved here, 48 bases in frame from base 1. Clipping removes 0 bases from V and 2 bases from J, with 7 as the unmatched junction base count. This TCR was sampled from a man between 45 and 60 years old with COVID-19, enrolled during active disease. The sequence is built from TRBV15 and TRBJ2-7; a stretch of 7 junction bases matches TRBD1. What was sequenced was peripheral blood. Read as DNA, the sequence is TGTGCCACCAGCAGAGATTCAGGGGGTCGACCCTACGAGCAGTACTTC. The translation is CATSRDSGGRPYEQYF.